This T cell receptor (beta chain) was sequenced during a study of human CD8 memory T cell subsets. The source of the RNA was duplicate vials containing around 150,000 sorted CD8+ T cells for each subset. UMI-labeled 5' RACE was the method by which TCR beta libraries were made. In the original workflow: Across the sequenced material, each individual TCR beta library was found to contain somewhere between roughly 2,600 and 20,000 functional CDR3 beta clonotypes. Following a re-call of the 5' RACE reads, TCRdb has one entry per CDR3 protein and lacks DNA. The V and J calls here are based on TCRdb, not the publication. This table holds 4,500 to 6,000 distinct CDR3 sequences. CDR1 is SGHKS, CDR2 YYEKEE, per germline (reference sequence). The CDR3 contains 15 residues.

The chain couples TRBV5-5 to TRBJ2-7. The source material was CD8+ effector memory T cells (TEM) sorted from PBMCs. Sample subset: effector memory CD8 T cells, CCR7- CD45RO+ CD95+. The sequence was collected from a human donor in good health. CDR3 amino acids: CASSYLTGASYEQYF.